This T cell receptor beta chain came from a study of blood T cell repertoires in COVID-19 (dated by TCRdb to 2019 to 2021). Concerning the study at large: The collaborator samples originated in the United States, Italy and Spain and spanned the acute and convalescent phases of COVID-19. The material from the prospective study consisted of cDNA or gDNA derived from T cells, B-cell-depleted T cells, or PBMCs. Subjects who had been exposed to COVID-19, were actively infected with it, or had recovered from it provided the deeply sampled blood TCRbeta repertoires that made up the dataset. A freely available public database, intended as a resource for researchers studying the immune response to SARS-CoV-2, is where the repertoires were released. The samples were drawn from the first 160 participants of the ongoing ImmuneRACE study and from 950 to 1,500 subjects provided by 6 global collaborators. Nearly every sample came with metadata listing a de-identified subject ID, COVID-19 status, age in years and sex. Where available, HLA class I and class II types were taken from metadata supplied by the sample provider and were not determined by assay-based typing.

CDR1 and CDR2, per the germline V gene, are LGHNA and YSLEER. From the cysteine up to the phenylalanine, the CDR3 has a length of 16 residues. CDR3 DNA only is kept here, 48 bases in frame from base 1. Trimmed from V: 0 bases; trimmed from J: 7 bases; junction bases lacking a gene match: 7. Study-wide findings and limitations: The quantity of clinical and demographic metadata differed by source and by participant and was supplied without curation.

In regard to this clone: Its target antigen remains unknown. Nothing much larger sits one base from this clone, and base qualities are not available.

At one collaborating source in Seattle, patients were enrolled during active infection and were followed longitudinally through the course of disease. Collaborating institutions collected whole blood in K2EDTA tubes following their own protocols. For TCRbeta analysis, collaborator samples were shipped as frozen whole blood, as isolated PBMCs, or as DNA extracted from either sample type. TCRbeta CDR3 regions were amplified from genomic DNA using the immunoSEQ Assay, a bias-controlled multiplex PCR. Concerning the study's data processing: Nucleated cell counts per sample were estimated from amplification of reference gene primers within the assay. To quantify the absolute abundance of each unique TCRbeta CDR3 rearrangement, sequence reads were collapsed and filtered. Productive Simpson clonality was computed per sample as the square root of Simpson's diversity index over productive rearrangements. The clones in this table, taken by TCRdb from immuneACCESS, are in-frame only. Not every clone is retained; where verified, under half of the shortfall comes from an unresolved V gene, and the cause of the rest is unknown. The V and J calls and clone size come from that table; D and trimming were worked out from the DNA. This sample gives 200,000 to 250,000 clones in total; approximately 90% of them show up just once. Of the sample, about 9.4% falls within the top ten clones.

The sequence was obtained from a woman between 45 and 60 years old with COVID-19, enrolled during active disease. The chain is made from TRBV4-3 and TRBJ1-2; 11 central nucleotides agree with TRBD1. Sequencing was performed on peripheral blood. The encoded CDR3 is CASSQDGGTGGFGYTF. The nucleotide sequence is TGCGCCAGCAGCCAAGACGGGGGGACAGGGGGTTTTGGCTACACCTTC.